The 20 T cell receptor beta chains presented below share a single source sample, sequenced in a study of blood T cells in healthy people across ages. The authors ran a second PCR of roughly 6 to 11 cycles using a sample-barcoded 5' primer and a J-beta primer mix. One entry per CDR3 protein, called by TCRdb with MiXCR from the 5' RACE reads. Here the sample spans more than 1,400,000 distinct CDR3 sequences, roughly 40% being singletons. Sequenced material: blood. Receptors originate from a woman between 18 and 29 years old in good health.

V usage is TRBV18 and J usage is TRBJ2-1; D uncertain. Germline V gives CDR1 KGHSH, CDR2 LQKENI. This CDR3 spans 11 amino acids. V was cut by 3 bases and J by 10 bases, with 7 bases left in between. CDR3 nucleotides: TGTGCCAGCTCACCTTCAAAGGAGCAGTTCTTC. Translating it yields CASSPSKEQFF.

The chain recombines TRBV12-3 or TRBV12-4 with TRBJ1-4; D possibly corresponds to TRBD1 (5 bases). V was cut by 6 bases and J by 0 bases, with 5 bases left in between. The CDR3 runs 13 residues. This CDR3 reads CASRGPTNEKLFF. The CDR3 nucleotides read TGTGCCAGCAGGGGGCCAACTAATGAAAAACTGTTTTTT.

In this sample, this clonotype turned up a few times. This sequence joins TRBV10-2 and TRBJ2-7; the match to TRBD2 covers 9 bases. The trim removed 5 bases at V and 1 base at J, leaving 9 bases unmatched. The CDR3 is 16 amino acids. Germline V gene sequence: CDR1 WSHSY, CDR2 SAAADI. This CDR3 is CASSTRGSGRSYEQYF. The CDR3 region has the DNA TGCGCCAGCAGTACCCGAGGGAGCGGGAGGTCCTACGAGCAGTACTTC.

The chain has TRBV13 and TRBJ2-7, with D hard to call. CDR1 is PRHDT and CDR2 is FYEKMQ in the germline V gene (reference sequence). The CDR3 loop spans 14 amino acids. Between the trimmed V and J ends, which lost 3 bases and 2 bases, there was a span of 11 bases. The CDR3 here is CASSFGPSAYEQYF. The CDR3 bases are TGTGCCAGCAGCTTCGGACCGTCGGCCTACGAGCAGTACTTC.

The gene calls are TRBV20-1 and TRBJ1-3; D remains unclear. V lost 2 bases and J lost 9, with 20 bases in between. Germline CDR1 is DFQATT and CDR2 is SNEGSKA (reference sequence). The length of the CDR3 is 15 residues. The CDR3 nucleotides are TGCAGTGCTAGATTTGCTGGACCCCGCAGCGGCACCATATATTTT. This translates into CSARFAGPRSGTIYF.

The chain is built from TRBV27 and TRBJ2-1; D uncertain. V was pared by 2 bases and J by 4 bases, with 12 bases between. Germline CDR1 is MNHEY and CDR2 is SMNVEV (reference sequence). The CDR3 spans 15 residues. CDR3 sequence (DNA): TGTGCCAGCAGTTTAGATTACCTTGGGTACAATGAGCAGTTCTTC. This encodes CASSLDYLGYNEQFF.

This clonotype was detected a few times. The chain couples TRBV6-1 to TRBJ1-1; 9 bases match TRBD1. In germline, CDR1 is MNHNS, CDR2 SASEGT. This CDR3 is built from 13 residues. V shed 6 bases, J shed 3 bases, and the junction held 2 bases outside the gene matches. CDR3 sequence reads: CASRGTGYTEAFF. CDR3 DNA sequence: TGTGCCAGCAGAGGGACAGGGTACACTGAAGCTTTCTTT.

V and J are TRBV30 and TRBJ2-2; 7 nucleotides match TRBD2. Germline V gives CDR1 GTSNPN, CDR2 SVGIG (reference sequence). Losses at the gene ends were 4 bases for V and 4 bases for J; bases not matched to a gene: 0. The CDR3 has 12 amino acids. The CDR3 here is CAWTGGTGELFF. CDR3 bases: TGTGCCTGGACGGGGGGCACCGGGGAGCTGTTTTTT.

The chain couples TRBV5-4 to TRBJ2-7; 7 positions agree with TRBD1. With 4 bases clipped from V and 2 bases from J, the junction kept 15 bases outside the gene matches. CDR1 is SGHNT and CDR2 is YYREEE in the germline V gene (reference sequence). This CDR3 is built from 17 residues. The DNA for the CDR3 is TGTGCCAGCAGCCCCACCGACCGACAGGGTTGGACCTACGAGCAGTACTTC. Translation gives CASSPTDRQGWTYEQYF.

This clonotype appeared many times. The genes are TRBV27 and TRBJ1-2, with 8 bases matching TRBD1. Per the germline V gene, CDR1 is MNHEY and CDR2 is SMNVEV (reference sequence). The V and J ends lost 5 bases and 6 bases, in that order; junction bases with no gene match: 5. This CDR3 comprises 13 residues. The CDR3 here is CASSRQGADGYTF. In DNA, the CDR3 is TGTGCCAGCAGTCGTCAGGGGGCCGATGGCTACACCTTC.

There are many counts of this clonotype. In nucleotides, the CDR3 is TGCGCCAGCAGCCTGACTAGCGGGGAATACAATGAGCAGTTCTTC. This gives the protein CASSLTSGEYNEQFF. The chain uses TRBV4-1 and TRBJ2-1; 11 bases align to TRBD2. The CDR3 length is 15 residues. Germline V CDR1 and CDR2: MGHRA, YSYEKL. Losses at the gene ends were 4 bases for V and 4 bases for J; bases not matched to a gene: 3.

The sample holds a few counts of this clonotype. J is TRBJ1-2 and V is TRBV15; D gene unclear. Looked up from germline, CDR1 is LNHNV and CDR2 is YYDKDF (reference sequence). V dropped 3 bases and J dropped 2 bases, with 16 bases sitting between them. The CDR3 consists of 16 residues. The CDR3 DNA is TGTGCCACCAGCAGCCGAACCCTCGGGGAGAACTATGGCTACACCTTC. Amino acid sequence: CATSSRTLGENYGYTF.

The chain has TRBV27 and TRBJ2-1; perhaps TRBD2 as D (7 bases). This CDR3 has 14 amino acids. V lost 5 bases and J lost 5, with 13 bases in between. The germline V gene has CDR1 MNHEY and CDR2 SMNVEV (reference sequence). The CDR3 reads CASSPQGRDNEQFF. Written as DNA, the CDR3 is TGTGCCAGCAGTCCCCAGGGGAGGGACAATGAGCAGTTCTTC.

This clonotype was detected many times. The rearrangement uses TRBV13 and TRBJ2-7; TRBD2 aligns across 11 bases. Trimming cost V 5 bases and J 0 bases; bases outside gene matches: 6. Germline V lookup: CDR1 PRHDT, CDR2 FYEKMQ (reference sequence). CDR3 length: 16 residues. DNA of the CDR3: TGTGCCAGCAGCCATACTAGCGGGAGAACCTCCTACGAGCAGTACTTC. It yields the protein CASSHTSGRTSYEQYF. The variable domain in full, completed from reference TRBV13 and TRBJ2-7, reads AAGVIQSPRHLIKEKRETATLKCYPIPRHDTVYWYQQGPGQDPQFLISFYEKMQSDKGSIPDRFSAQQFSDYHSELNMSSLELGDSALYFCASSHTSGRTSYEQYFGPGTRLTVT.

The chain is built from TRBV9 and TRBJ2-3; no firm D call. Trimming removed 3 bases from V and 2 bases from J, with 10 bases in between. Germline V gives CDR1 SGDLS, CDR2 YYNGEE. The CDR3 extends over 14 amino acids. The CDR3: CASSGPAYTDTQYF. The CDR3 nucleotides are TGTGCCAGCAGCGGGCCAGCATACACAGATACGCAGTATTTT.

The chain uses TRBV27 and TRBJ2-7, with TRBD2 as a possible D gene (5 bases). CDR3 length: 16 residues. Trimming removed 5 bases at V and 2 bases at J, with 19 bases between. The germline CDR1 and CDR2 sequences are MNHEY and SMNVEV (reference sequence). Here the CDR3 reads CASSRMDGVGPYEQYF. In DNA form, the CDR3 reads TGTGCCAGCAGTCGGATGGACGGGGTCGGCCCCTACGAGCAGTACTTC.

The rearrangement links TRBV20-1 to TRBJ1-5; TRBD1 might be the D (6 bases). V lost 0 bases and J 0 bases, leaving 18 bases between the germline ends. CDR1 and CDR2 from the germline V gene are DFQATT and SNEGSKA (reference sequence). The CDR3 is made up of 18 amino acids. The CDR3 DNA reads TGCAGTGCTAGAGATGGGGTTCAGGGGCGTTATAGCAATCAGCCCCAGCATTTT. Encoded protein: CSARDGVQGRYSNQPQHF.

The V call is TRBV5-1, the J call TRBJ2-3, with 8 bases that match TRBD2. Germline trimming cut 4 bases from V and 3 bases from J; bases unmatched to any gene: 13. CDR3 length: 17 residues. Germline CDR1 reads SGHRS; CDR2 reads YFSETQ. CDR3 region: CASSLARGSGRTDTQYF. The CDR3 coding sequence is TGCGCCAGCAGCCTGGCCCGGGGGAGCGGGAGAACAGATACGCAGTATTTT.

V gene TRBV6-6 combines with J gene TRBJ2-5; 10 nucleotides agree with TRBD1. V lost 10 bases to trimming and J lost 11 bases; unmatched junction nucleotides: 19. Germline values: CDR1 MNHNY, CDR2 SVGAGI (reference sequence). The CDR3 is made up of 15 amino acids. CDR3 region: CAISRQGAAPSEQYF. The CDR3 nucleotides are TGTGCCATCAGCAGACAGGGGGCGGCCCCCAGTGAGCAGTACTTC.

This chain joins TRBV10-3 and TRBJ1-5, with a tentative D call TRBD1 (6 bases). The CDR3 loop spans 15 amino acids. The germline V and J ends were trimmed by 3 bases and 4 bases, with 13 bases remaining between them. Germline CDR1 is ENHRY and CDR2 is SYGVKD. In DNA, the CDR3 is TGTGCCATCAGTGAAGGGGGTGAGGGGAATCAGCCCCAGCATTTT. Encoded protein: CAISEGGEGNQPQHF.